The 10 T cell receptor beta chains reported below all come from one sample, sequenced in a study of tumor-infiltrating lymphocytes in primary liver carcinoma. From 500 ng of total RNA, TCR beta-specific cDNA was reverse-transcribed using a constant-region primer. It was through three nested multiplex PCR rounds of slightly modified ARM-PCR that TCR beta libraries arose. Forward primers for TRBV1-TRBV30 and a C-beta reverse primer served the first two PCR rounds, at about 9 cycles each. MiXCR, applied by TCRdb to the multiplex PCR reads, yields one record per CDR3 protein. Altogether 100,000 or so distinct CDR3 sequences are present, around two thirds being singletons, with the ten largest covering around 12%. Without any cell sorting, roughly 18-31 mg of bulk tissue yielded co-extracted RNA and DNA. Material: liver tumor tissue from sampling region 2. The subset: tumor region T2, inferior pole. These receptors were collected from a woman aged 55-75 years with primary liver carcinoma and hepatitis B virus infection.

Comment on this clonotype: A read error is likely, as this CDR3 ends without the conserved phenylalanine or tryptophan. Because the CDR3's place on the DNA is in doubt, the DNA is left out and the CDR3 is given as listed by TCRdb. The chain joins TRBV11-2 to TRBJ1-1. With termini counted, the CDR3 has 12 amino acids. Germline-derived CDR1 and CDR2 are SGHAT and FQNNGV. The CDR3 region is CASSPEQAEALL.

This clonotype was observed many times. The DNA of the CDR3 is TGTGCCTGGAGAAGTGGCTCTGGGGCCAACGTCCTGACTTTC. Amino acids: CAWRSGSGANVLTF. The chain recombines TRBV30 with TRBJ2-6; D remains unclear. Trimming pared 3 bases from V and 0 bases from J, leaving 6 bases between. In germline, CDR1 is GTSNPN, CDR2 SVGIG (reference sequence). The CDR3 has 14 amino acids.

A word on this clonotype: This may arise from a read error, as a much more abundant clone is one base away. The conserved phenylalanine or tryptophan normally closing the CDR3 is absent here, so this likely arose from a read error. The chain joins TRBV6-5 to TRBJ1-1; D may be TRBD1 (6 bases). The CDR3 length is 13 residues. The V and J ends lost 6 bases and 3 bases respectively, with 11 bases between them. The germline V gene encodes CDR1 MNHEY and CDR2 SVGAGI. CDR3 nucleotide sequence: TGTGCCAGCAGCCGGGACATCGACACTGAAGCTTTCCTT. This sequence encodes CASSRDIDTEAFL.

Details on this clonotype: A read error is possible here, since a much larger clone lies one base away. The rearrangement links TRBV5-1 to TRBJ1-1; D is possibly TRBD1 (6 bases). The CDR3 consists of 14 residues. V was pared by 3 bases and J by 5 bases, with 14 bases between. The germline CDR1 and CDR2 sequences are SGHRS and YFSETQ. DNA for the CDR3: TGCGCCAGCAGCTGGGGACATGGGCGGACTGAAGCTTTCTTT. This translates into CASSWGHGRTEAFF.

In the case of this clonotype: A read error may account for a junction end that differs from germline. The chain joins TRBV12-3 or TRBV12-4 to TRBJ2-1, with 11 positions matching TRBD2. The CDR3 sequence is 18 residues long. CDR3: CASSLGTSGWPSYNEEFF. In nucleotides, the CDR3 is TGTGCCAGCAGTTTAGGGACTAGCGGGTGGCCGTCCTACAATGAGGAGTTCTTC.

Ten or more counts support this clonotype. With a much larger clone just one base away, this may be a read error. The V call is TRBV6-1, the J call TRBJ2-2, with D perhaps matching TRBD1 (5 bases). Germline CDR1 and CDR2: MNHNS and SASEGT. CDR3 length: 14 residues. V dropped 6 bases and J dropped 1 base, with 9 bases sitting between them. This chain's CDR3 is CASRHDRNTGELFF. For the CDR3, the DNA is TGTGCCAGCAGACATGACAGGAACACCGGGGAGCTGTTTTTT.

The chain has TRBV11-2 and TRBJ2-3; weak D call: TRBD1 (5 bases). This CDR3 has 14 residues. Between the trimmed V and J ends, which lost 4 bases and 2 bases, there was a span of 10 bases. Germline lookup yields CDR1 SGHAT and CDR2 FQNNGV. Written as DNA, the CDR3 is TGTGCCAGCAGCTCCCAGGGCTTCACAGATACGCAGTATTTT. Translated, it gives CASSSQGFTDTQYF.

About this clonotype: A read error may account for a junction end that differs from germline. The rearrangement joins TRBV5-1 to TRBJ2-1; 10 bases line up with TRBD1. The CDR3 runs 16 residues. Per germline, CDR1 SGHRS and CDR2 YFSETQ. CDR3 loop: CASSVGGTGAHNEQFF. In nucleotides, the CDR3 is TGCGCAAGCAGCGTGGGTGGGACAGGGGCCCATAATGAGCAGTTCTTC.

This clonotype appeared a single time. One base away lies a much larger clone, so this may be a sequencing read error. The conserved phenylalanine or tryptophan is not found at the CDR3 terminus, so this likely reflects a read error. V and J are TRBV24-1 and TRBJ1-2; possible D gene TRBD1, 5 bases. The CDR3 extends over 12 amino acids. The V gene lost 12 bases and the J gene lost 6 bases, with 16 bases spanning the gap. Germline V gives CDR1 KGHDR, CDR2 SFDVKD. The CDR3, as DNA: TGTGCCCCCGACTCCGGGGCCCATGGCTACACCTCC. Its translation is CAPDSGAHGYTS.

Notes on this clonotype: At one of its ends the junction is not consistent with the germline gene, which may arise from a read error. The chain recombines TRBV11-2 with TRBJ2-3; a weak D match, TRBD2 (6 bases). The CDR3 spans 13 residues. The germline CDR1 and CDR2 sequences are SGHAT and FQNNGV. CDR3 DNA sequence: TGTGCCGGCAACCTGCGACGGGGGAATATGCAGTTTTTT. Its protein product is CAGNLRRGNMQFF.